This T cell receptor (beta chain) came from a study of graft-versus-host responses after intestinal transplantation. About the study: After anti-thymocyte globulin induction, recipients took tacrolimus and steroids for approximately 3 years.

Trimming cost V 0 bases and J 11 bases, with 10 bases left between them. The CDR3 is made up of 12 amino acids. Germline V CDR1 and CDR2: MNHEY, SVGAGI. Of note for this clone: The antigen is unknown.

The assay was immunoSEQ multiplex PCR, and TCRdb's table has in-frame clones only and misses some. In the table there are about 97,000 clones, around nine tenths of which are singletons. General observations from the study: Early after transplant, HvG clones declined as circulating GvH clones peaked. Recipient marrow held GvH clones, some first seen in ileum or blood. High graft-versus-host to host-versus-graft clonal ratios were found in allografts of patients who had graft-donor T cell macrochimerism.

The clonotype was recovered from a human patient who received an intestinal transplant, so some T cells may come from the graft donor. Material: PBMCs, obtained 450 to 480 days after intestinal transplant. This chain connects TRBV6-5 to TRBJ1-1; TRBD1 might be the D (5 bases). The CDR3 DNA is TGTGCCAGCAGTTACTCCCAGGGCATGGCTTTCTTT. Protein product: CASSYSQGMAFF.